The 12 T cell receptor beta chains below all came from one sample that was sequenced in a study of PD-1 blockade in classical Hodgkin lymphoma. Every patient had relapsed following autologous stem cell transplantation, and cohorts differed in brentuximab vedotin exposure. Profiling relied on immunoSEQ multiplex PCR, and the TCRdb table lists in-frame clones only, not all of them. In the table there are tens of thousands of clones, under 75% of which are singletons. Sequenced here: peripheral blood mononuclear cells (PBMCs), sampled at baseline. These receptors were taken from a human donor with classical Hodgkin lymphoma.

This chain links TRBV2 with TRBJ2-1; 13 nucleotides align to TRBD2. CDR1 is SNHLY and CDR2 is FYNNEI in the germline V gene. CDR3 length: 18 amino acids. V dropped 6 bases and J dropped 0; count of bases not matched to a gene: 8. CDR3 region: CASSETSGGTSSYNEQFF. The DNA for the CDR3 is TGTGCCAGCAGCGAGACTAGCGGGGGGACGAGCTCCTACAATGAGCAGTTCTTC.

This clone was seen a few times. V usage is TRBV2 and J usage is TRBJ2-5, with TRBD2 matching over 9 bases. Looked up from germline, CDR1 is SNHLY and CDR2 is FYNNEI. Trimming cost V 1 base and J 5 bases; bases outside gene matches: 8. This CDR3 comprises 16 residues. CDR3 nucleotides: TGTGCCAGCAGTGAAGGACTAGCGGCCCCGTTCGAGACCCAGTACTTC. Protein: CASSEGLAAPFETQYF. Looking up the rest from reference TRBV2 and TRBJ2-5 gives the full variable domain: EPEVTQTPSHQVTQMGQEVILRCVPISNHLYFYWYRQILGQKVEFLVSFYNNEISEKSEIFDDQFSVERPDGSNFTLKIRSTKLEDSAMYFCASSEGLAAPFETQYFGPGTRLLVL.

The gene calls are TRBV29-1 and TRBJ2-2, with no clear D. CDR1 SQVTM and CDR2 ANQGSEA come from the germline V gene. The CDR3 consists of 14 residues. V was pared by 4 bases and J by 6 bases, with 15 bases between. This CDR3 is CSVVWLDSSGELFF. Written as DNA, the CDR3 is TGCAGCGTTGTATGGCTAGATTCCTCCGGGGAGCTGTTTTTT.

The chain recombines TRBV9 with TRBJ1-1, with D tentatively TRBD1 (5 bases). The CDR3 has 13 amino acids. CDR1 is SGDLS and CDR2 is YYNGEE in the germline V gene. Between the trimmed V and J ends, which lost 4 bases and 5 bases, there was a span of 12 bases. The CDR3 DNA reads TGTGCCAGCAGCCTCTGGGGGGGGACTGAAGCTTTCTTT. As protein: CASSLWGGTEAFF.

This clone was detected only a few times. The chain couples TRBV7-2 to TRBJ2-5, with D perhaps TRBD2 (5 bases). Per the germline V gene, CDR1 is SGHTA and CDR2 is FQGNSA. Trimming stripped 1 base from V and 5 bases from J, with 8 bases between. CDR3 length: 13 residues. The CDR3 DNA is TGTGCCAGCAGCTTAGGGCAGCGGGAGACCCAGTACTTC. It is translated as CASSLGQRETQYF.

The chain links TRBV7-3 to TRBJ1-1; D might be TRBD1 (6 bases). The germline gives CDR1 SGHTA, CDR2 FQGTGA. The length of the CDR3 is 15 residues. Trimming removed 0 bases from V and 1 base from J, with 9 bases in between. The CDR3 DNA follows: TGTGCCAGCAGCTTAACGGCAGGGGCGAACACTGAAGCTTTCTTT. Protein sequence: CASSLTAGANTEAFF.

This chain links TRBV7-9 with TRBJ2-1, with a weak D call TRBD1 (6 bases). The V and J ends lost 5 bases and 0 bases respectively, with 11 bases between them. CDR1 SEHNR and CDR2 FQNEAQ come from the germline V gene (reference sequence). This CDR3 spans 15 amino acids. The CDR3 spells CASSTRGFSYNEQFF. CDR3 sequence (DNA): TGTGCCAGCAGCACAAGGGGGTTCTCCTACAATGAGCAGTTCTTC.

The chain recombines TRBV27 with TRBJ2-7, with 8 bases matching TRBD1. CDR1 is MNHEY and CDR2 is SMNVEV in the germline V gene (reference sequence). The CDR3 length is 15 residues. V lost 0 bases to trimming and J lost 4 bases; unmatched junction nucleotides: 5. The CDR3 here is CASSLSPRGPYEQYF. The CDR3 DNA is TGTGCCAGCAGTTTATCCCCCAGGGGGCCATACGAGCAGTACTTC.

The chain joins TRBV5-8 to TRBJ1-3; D is perhaps TRBD1 (6 bases). The germline CDR1 and CDR2 sequences are SGHTS and YDEGEE. Deletions cut 0 bases from V and 3 bases from J, with 10 bases between. The CDR3 extends over 15 amino acids. The DNA for the CDR3 is TGTGCCAGCAGCTTGGAACAGGGAAGTGGAAACACCATATATTTT. This sequence encodes CASSLEQGSGNTIYF. Full variable domain (outside the CDR3, taken from reference TRBV5-8 and TRBJ1-3): EAGVTQSPTHLIKTRGQQATLRCSPISGHTSVYWYQQALGLGLQFLLWYDEGEERNRGNFPPRFSGRQFPNYSSELNVNALELEDSALYLCASSLEQGSGNTIYFGEGSWLTVV.

The chain links TRBV6-5 to TRBJ1-3; D possibly corresponds to TRBD1 (6 bases). The CDR3 loop spans 15 amino acids. V lost 2 bases to trimming and J lost 4 bases, with 12 bases between them. Germline V gene data show CDR1 as MNHEY and CDR2 as SVGAGI. CDR3 protein: CASSYGGSVGNTIYF. CDR3 bases: TGTGCCAGCAGTTACGGGGGCAGTGTAGGAAACACCATATATTTT.

To note about this clone: Other DNA sequences in the same sample also yield this CDR3. The V gene is TRBV6-5, the J gene TRBJ1-1; D perhaps matches TRBD1 (5 bases). CDR3 length: 12 amino acids. CDR1 is MNHEY and CDR2 is SVGAGI in the germline V gene. With 2 bases removed from V and 4 bases from J, the gap between germline ends came to 5 bases. The CDR3 DNA sequence: TGTGCCAGCAGTTACGGGGGCACTGAAGCTTTCTTT. This encodes CASSYGGTEAFF.

The V call is TRBV6-6, the J call TRBJ1-5; D not resolved. V lost 4 bases and J lost 1, with 8 bases in between. Germline V gene data show CDR1 as MNHNY and CDR2 as SVGAGI (reference sequence). The length of the CDR3 is 14 residues. As DNA, the CDR3 is TGTGCCAGCAGTTTTCAAACCAGCAATCAGCCCCAGCATTTT. Protein sequence: CASSFQTSNQPQHF.